This T cell receptor (beta chain) was identified in a study of T cell responses to AZD1222 COVID-19 vaccine. Looking at the study overall: Pooled together were second doses at about 4 or about 12 weeks. General observations from the study: White British ancestry dominated among donors, who included more females, and clonal diversity was possibly underestimated. In all cases, repertoires were sampled only after the peak T cell response.

The CDR3 extends over 13 amino acids. Germline values: CDR1 KGHDR, CDR2 SFDVKD. With 5 bases removed from V and 2 bases from J, the gap between germline ends came to 8 bases. Sequencing was performed with immunoSEQ multiplex PCR; in TCRdb, only in-frame clones are kept and a portion is missing. The table includes approximately 84,000 clones, roughly nine tenths detected once. Worth noting for this clone: Its antigen remains unknown.

The rearrangement joins TRBV24-1 to TRBJ1-1; perhaps TRBD1 as D (5 bases). This specimen consisted of peripheral blood, obtained on day 0 of AZD1222 vaccination. The sequence was obtained from an adult in good health. The CDR3 spells CATSGGGNTEAFF. CDR3 DNA: TGTGCCACCAGTGGCGGGGGTAACACTGAAGCTTTCTTT.